Below, 16 T cell receptor beta chains from the same sample are listed, as sequenced in a study of T cells after yellow fever vaccination. One entry per CDR3 protein results from TCRdb running MiXCR on the 5' RACE reads. The data show some 500,000 distinct CDR3 sequences, roughly 12% seen once. Sequenced material: PBMCs, taken on the day of the yellow fever booster vaccination. The receptors originated from a man aged 25-45 years who received the YFV17D yellow fever vaccine.

This clonotype was seen ten or more times. The chain employs TRBV24-1 and TRBJ2-1; a weak D match, TRBD1 (5 bases). This CDR3 spans 14 amino acids. Germline V gene lookup returns CDR1 KGHDR and CDR2 SFDVKD. Between the trimmed V and J ends, which lost 7 bases and 7 bases, there was a span of 16 bases. This CDR3 is CATSPRGGGNEQFF. In nucleotides, the CDR3 is TGTGCCACCAGCCCAAGGGGCGGTGGAAATGAGCAGTTCTTC.

The V gene is TRBV20-1, the J gene TRBJ2-1; the match to TRBD2 covers 7 bases. The trim removed 3 bases at V and 2 bases at J, leaving 10 bases unmatched. CDR3 size: 16 residues. Germline V gene lookup returns CDR1 DFQATT and CDR2 SNEGSKA (reference sequence). CDR3 residues: CSARKLAEAAYNEQFF. In DNA form, the CDR3 reads TGCAGTGCTAGGAAGCTAGCGGAAGCTGCCTACAATGAGCAGTTCTTC.

CDR3 sequence: CASSRGTNTGELFF. CDR3 DNA sequence: TGTGCCAGCAGCCGCGGGACAAACACCGGGGAGCTGTTTTTT. The chain carries TRBV11-2 and TRBJ2-2; either TRBD1 or TRBD2 may fit D (6 bases each). V was clipped by 5 bases and J by 2 bases, with 9 bases between them. The germline CDR1 and CDR2 sequences are SGHAT and FQNNGV. The CDR3 is made up of 14 amino acids.

The chain joins TRBV4-2 to TRBJ2-3, with 10 bases identical to TRBD2. V was pared by 6 bases and J by 6 bases, with 12 bases of the junction left unmatched. The CDR3 sequence is 16 residues long. CDR1 is LGHNA, CDR2 YNFKEQ, per germline. CDR3 region: CASSPISGRPGDTQYF. DNA of the CDR3: TGTGCCAGCAGTCCCATTAGCGGGAGGCCAGGGGATACGCAGTATTTT.

This clonotype was found a few times. The rearrangement joins TRBV9 to TRBJ2-1; D might be TRBD1 (6 bases). Germline loops: CDR1 SGDLS, CDR2 YYNGEE. The CDR3 has 14 amino acids. V lost 10 bases to trimming and J lost 5 bases, with 19 bases between them. CDR3 DNA sequence: TGTGCCTCCAGGCCCTCGGACAGAAACAATGAGCAGTTCTTC. Residues: CASRPSDRNNEQFF.

The gene calls are TRBV7-3 and TRBJ1-1, with a tentative D call TRBD1 (5 bases). CDR1 is SGHTA, CDR2 FQGTGA, per germline. Between the trimmed V and J ends, which lost 3 bases and 3 bases, there was a span of 14 bases. This CDR3 is 15 amino acids long. CDR3 coding DNA: TGTGCCAGCAGCTTTGGCGGGGGGGTAGACACTGAAGCTTTCTTT. Its protein is CASSFGGGVDTEAFF.

This chain uses TRBV27 with TRBJ1-1; unclear D gene. The germline CDR1 and CDR2 sequences are MNHEY and SMNVEV (reference sequence). CDR3 length equals 15 residues. Trimming stripped 3 bases from V and 2 bases from J, with 13 bases between. The CDR3 DNA is TGTGCCAGCAGTTTCTGGTGGGGAGCAAACACTGAAGCTTTCTTT. Residues: CASSFWWGANTEAFF.

This clonotype was found a few times. The chain is built from TRBV10-3 and TRBJ2-3, with TRBD1 matching over 9 bases. With 4 bases clipped from V and 2 bases from J, the junction kept 7 bases outside the gene matches. CDR1 and CDR2 from the germline V gene are ENHRY and SYGVKD. This CDR3 comprises 16 residues. CDR3 DNA sequence: TGTGCCATCAGTGGGTTCGGGACAGGGACCACAGATACGCAGTATTTT. This translates into CAISGFGTGTTDTQYF.

The gene calls are TRBV20-1 and TRBJ2-7, with D possibly called TRBD1 or TRBD2 (5 bases each). The CDR3 length is 13 residues. Germline CDR1 is DFQATT and CDR2 is SNEGSKA (reference sequence). V lost 6 bases and J lost 7, with 19 bases in between. CDR3 DNA: TGCAGTGCCGCCCGGGACCCTGAGGGGGAGCAGTACTTC. Protein product: CSAARDPEGEQYF.

The chain uses TRBV20-1 and TRBJ1-5; a possible D gene is TRBD1 (5 bases). This CDR3 comprises 15 residues. The ends were cut back, 3 bases at V and 0 bases at J, with 12 bases in the middle. Germline-derived CDR1 and CDR2 are DFQATT and SNEGSKA (reference sequence). DNA for the CDR3: TGCAGTGCTAGGAGGACACTTTATAGCAATCAGCCCCAGCATTTT. This encodes CSARRTLYSNQPQHF.

Ten or more counts support this clonotype. The CDR3 DNA sequence: TGCGCCAGCAGCCAAGGGTCCGGCTACACCTTC. Translated: CASSQGSGYTF. The chain has TRBV4-3 and TRBJ1-2; D not resolved. The V end lost 1 base, the J end lost 8 bases, and 5 bases lay between the germline ends. This CDR3 comprises 11 residues. CDR1 is LGHNA and CDR2 is YSLEER in the germline V gene.

This clonotype has a handful of counts. This chain links TRBV6-2 or TRBV6-3 with TRBJ2-2; 10 bases fit TRBD1. The germline V gene has CDR1 MNHEY and CDR2 SVGEGT. V dropped 3 bases and J dropped 4; count of bases not matched to a gene: 5. The CDR3 runs 16 residues. The CDR3 loop is CASSYARQGATGELFF. Written as DNA, the CDR3 is TGTGCCAGCAGTTATGCTAGACAGGGGGCCACCGGGGAGCTGTTTTTT.

This clonotype has just one count. The CDR3 sequence: CASSLHPGGQETQYF. Written as DNA, the CDR3 is TGCGCCAGCAGCTTGCATCCAGGGGGCCAAGAGACCCAGTACTTC. The J gene is TRBJ2-5, the V gene TRBV5-1; 7 nucleotides agree with TRBD1. Germline trimming cut 1 base from V and 1 base from J; bases unmatched to any gene: 4. In germline, CDR1 is SGHRS, CDR2 YFSETQ. The CDR3 has 15 amino acids. Full variable domain (missing parts from reference TRBV5-1 and TRBJ2-5): KAGVTQTPRYLIKTRGQQVTLSCSPISGHRSVSWYQQTPGQGLQFLFEYFSETQRNKGNFPGRFSGRQFSNSRSEMNVSTLELGDSALYLCASSLHPGGQETQYFGPGTRLLVL.

This clonotype appeared a few times. Here the CDR3 reads CASSFTEAFYAGELFF. DNA of the CDR3: TGTGCCAGCAGCTTTACGGAGGCCTTTTACGCCGGGGAGCTGTTTTTT. V usage is TRBV7-2 and J usage is TRBJ2-2; tentatively, D is TRBD2 (5 bases). CDR3 length: 16 residues. The V gene lost 3 bases and the J gene lost 6 bases, with 17 bases spanning the gap. Germline CDR1 is SGHTA and CDR2 is FQGNSA.

This clonotype was seen a few times. CDR3 residues: CASSLEPEVEQFF. The CDR3 coding sequence is TGTGCCAGCAGTTTGGAGCCGGAGGTTGAGCAGTTCTTC. This chain connects TRBV12-3 or TRBV12-4 to TRBJ2-1, with D perhaps matching TRBD2 (5 bases). There are 13 residues in the CDR3. V was shortened by 3 bases and J by 9 bases, with 12 bases between the two germline ends.

This clonotype has ten or more counts. The gene calls are TRBV18 and TRBJ1-1; D is possibly TRBD1 (6 bases). CDR1 is KGHSH, CDR2 LQKENI, per germline. Trimming stripped 1 base from V and 2 bases from J, with 11 bases between. CDR3 length: 15 residues. CDR3 in amino acids: CASSPRQDSNTEAFF. Here the CDR3 DNA reads TGTGCCAGCTCACCACGTCAGGACAGTAACACTGAAGCTTTCTTT.